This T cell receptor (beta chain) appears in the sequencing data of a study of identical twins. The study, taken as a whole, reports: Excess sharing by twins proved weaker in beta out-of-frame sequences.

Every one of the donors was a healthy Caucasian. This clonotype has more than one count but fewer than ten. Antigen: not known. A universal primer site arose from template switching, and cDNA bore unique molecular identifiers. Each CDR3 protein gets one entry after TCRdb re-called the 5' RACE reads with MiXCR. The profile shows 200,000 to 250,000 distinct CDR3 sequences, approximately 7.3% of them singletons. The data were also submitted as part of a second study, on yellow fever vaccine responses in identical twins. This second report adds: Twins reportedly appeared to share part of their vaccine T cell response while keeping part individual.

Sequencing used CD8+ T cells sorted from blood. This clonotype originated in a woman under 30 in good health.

The CDR3 sequence is CASSPQQSPEQFF. DNA for the CDR3: TGTGCCAGCAGCCCGCAACAGTCCCCTGAGCAGTTCTTC. The chain employs TRBV11-2 and TRBJ2-1; D is ambiguous. The V end was cut by 5 bases, the J end by 9 bases, with 14 bases between. Germline V gene sequence: CDR1 SGHAT, CDR2 FQNNGV. The CDR3 sequence is 13 residues long.